A selection of T cell receptor beta chains follows, all from one sample in a study of CD4 T cells in relation to SARS-CoV-2 and coronaviruses. No antigens are known for them. The table came from immunoSEQ multiplex PCR; TCRdb's copy has only in-frame clones and leaves some out. The profile shows some 19,000 clones, just over 75% of them singletons. The specimen was CD4+ T cells from PBMCs, cultured in vitro. Receptors were obtained from a human donor in good health. CDR3s include the opening cysteine and the closing phenylalanine or tryptophan.

TRBV19	TRBJ2-7	CASSMTSGRAEYEQYF
TRBV19	TRBJ2-2	CASSIVGAAGELFF
TRBV6-2/TRBV6-3	TRBJ1-5	CASSYSRDRGNQPQHF
TRBV5-6	TRBJ2-5	CASSPDSGKVGETQYF
TRBV4-1	TRBJ1-6	CASSWGGFSHSPLHF
TRBV6-5	TRBJ2-7	CASSYRGQYEQYF
TRBV19	TRBJ1-5	CASSAGQGPQHF
TRBV6-5	TRBJ2-7	CASSYSTTGSRYEQYF
TRBV7-9	TRBJ2-3	CASSLTDTQYF
TRBV7-2	TRBJ2-5	CASSLGGGKETQYF
TRBV4-1	TRBJ2-1	CASSPPRGSSYNEQFF
TRBV10-3	TRBJ2-7	CASRQGGYEQYF
TRBV2	TRBJ2-3	CASREGPDTQYF
TRBV7-9	TRBJ1-1	CASSSSQVSTRTEAFF
TRBV4-3	TRBJ2-7	CASSQRSGSSYEQYF
TRBV19	TRBJ1-5	CASSPTGTLGNQPQHF
TRBV18	TRBJ1-4	CASSRAGGTNEKLFF
TRBV5-1	TRBJ1-6	CASSLEGRWDSPLHF
TRBV9	TRBJ2-3	CASGFRVSTDTQYF
TRBV27	TRBJ1-1	CASRPGPGAEAFF
TRBV4-3	TRBJ2-4	CASSQEIRTSGKGNIQYF
TRBV4-1	TRBJ2-7	CASSWASGRGGEQYF
TRBV6-4	TRBJ1-1	CASSLDPNTEAFF